This TCR beta chain was identified in a study of early T cells in non-severe SARS-CoV-2 infection. On the study more broadly: Investigators sequenced bulk RNA drawn from unsorted whole blood, and chains remained unpaired. Study conclusions and caveats: The study's VDJdb matching favored anti-spike CD8 responses and missed private and CD4 specificities.

TCRdb re-called the 5' RACE reads through MiXCR, storing one row per CDR3 protein. This sample has around 78,000 distinct CDR3 sequences, with more than 12% found just once. The CDR3 loop spans 14 amino acids. V was clipped by 5 bases and J by 6 bases; unmatched bases: 7. Germline CDR1 and CDR2: KGHSH and LQKENI. To note about this clonotype: Its antigen is currently unknown.

This clonotype originated in an adult who was a healthcare worker with PCR-confirmed SARS-CoV-2 infection or an uninfected control (not recorded which). The sequenced sample was whole blood. This chain joins TRBV18 and TRBJ1-2; TRBD1 agrees at 9 bases. The CDR3 sequence: CASSGRTGEDGYTF. The DNA for the CDR3 is TGTGCCAGCTCAGGCCGGACAGGGGAAGATGGCTACACCTTC.